These 9 T cell receptor beta chains were sequenced from one sample in a study of T cell changes during pregnancy in multiple sclerosis (dated by TCRdb to about 2019). Library generation was performed with the immunoSEQ multiplex PCR assay. In its TCRdb copy, this immuneACCESS table keeps in-frame sequences only and misses some clones. Where compared with another copy, unresolved V genes explain less than half of these, and the others have no known cause. In this sample the table shows approximately 100,000 clones, around 91% of which occur a single time. 0.8% to 1% of the sample belongs to the ten largest clones. The starting material was peripheral blood, obtained after pregnancy. These receptors were taken from a female donor with multiple sclerosis, enrolled in a pregnancy study.

This clone is a singleton in its sample. The J gene is TRBJ2-2, the V gene TRBV27, with 9 bases matching TRBD2. This CDR3 comprises 18 residues. Germline trimming cut 1 base from V and 6 bases from J; bases unmatched to any gene: 12. Germline CDR1 MNHEY, CDR2 SMNVEV (reference sequence). CDR3 region: CASSLYQREATRAGELFF. CDR3 nucleotides: TGTGCCAGCAGTTTATACCAGCGGGAGGCGACAAGGGCCGGGGAGCTGTTTTTT.

The chain is built from TRBV10-3 and TRBJ2-1, with 11 bases aligning to TRBD2. Looked up from germline, CDR1 is ENHRY and CDR2 is SYGVKD. The CDR3 covers 15 residues. V lost 4 bases to trimming and J lost 7 bases; unmatched junction nucleotides: 6. The CDR3 DNA follows: TGTGCCATCAGTGTACTAGCGGGGGAGTTTAATGAGCAGTTCTTC. It is translated as CAISVLAGEFNEQFF.

The chain uses TRBV29-1 and TRBJ1-4; no reliable D call. The V and J ends lost 3 bases and 6 bases respectively, with 8 bases between them. The CDR3 is made up of 12 amino acids. Germline V gives CDR1 SQVTM, CDR2 ANQGSEA. The CDR3 sequence is CSVEDWYEKLFF. CDR3 sequence (DNA): TGCAGCGTTGAGGACTGGTATGAAAAACTGTTTTTT.

The V call is TRBV6-4, the J call TRBJ2-1; the D is unclear. The germline V gene encodes CDR1 MRHNA and CDR2 SNTAGT. Trimming stripped 3 bases from V and 12 bases from J, with 9 bases between. The CDR3 has 11 residues. In DNA form, the CDR3 reads TGTGCCAGCAGTGAGGGCCGGTCGCAGTTCTTC. Its translation is CASSEGRSQFF.

With regard to this clone: One junction end disagrees with the germline gene, perhaps due to a read error. The V and J genes are TRBV6-5 and TRBJ1-2, with D possibly matching TRBD1 (5 bases). CDR3 length: 12 amino acids. Per germline, CDR1 MNHEY and CDR2 SVGAGI. In DNA, the CDR3 is TGTGCCAGCAGTTCCCCGGGTCGGGGGACGGTCTTC. Its protein product is CASSSPGRGTVF.

This sequence joins TRBV27 and TRBJ2-3, with TRBD2 as a possible D gene (6 bases). This CDR3 comprises 18 residues. V was clipped by 2 bases and J by 2 bases, with 20 bases between them. The germline V gene has CDR1 MNHEY and CDR2 SMNVEV (reference sequence). The CDR3 here is CASSLISGGWRDTDTQYF. The DNA for the CDR3 is TGTGCCAGCAGTTTAATCTCTGGCGGCTGGCGGGACACAGATACGCAGTATTTT.

The chain combines TRBV9 with TRBJ2-5; 7 bases fit TRBD2. Trimming took 0 bases from V and 1 from J; bases not matched to a gene: 3. The CDR3 has 15 residues. CDR1 is SGDLS and CDR2 is YYNGEE in the germline V gene. DNA of the CDR3: TGTGCCAGCAGCGTAGCTAGCGGACCCCAAGAGACCCAGTACTTC. Translating gives CASSVASGPQETQYF.

The V gene is TRBV20-1, the J gene TRBJ2-1; 9 nucleotides match TRBD2. CDR3 length: 11 residues. Looked up from germline, CDR1 is DFQATT and CDR2 is SNEGSKA (reference sequence). Germline trimming cut 6 bases from V and 9 bases from J; bases unmatched to any gene: 3. The CDR3 spells CSAMTSGEQFF. CDR3 sequence (DNA): TGCAGTGCCATGACTAGCGGTGAGCAGTTCTTC.

The chain links TRBV4-1 to TRBJ1-4, with D maybe TRBD1 (6 bases). CDR3 size: 14 residues. The ends were cut back, 4 bases at V and 7 bases at J, with 13 bases in the middle. From germline, CDR1 is MGHRA and CDR2 YSYEKL. Here the CDR3 DNA reads TGCGCCAGCAGCCTTACAGGGCTTGGTGAAAAACTGTTTTTT. It codes for CASSLTGLGEKLFF.